This T cell receptor beta chain was recovered during a study of technical replicates of blood from a few donors. Using immunoSEQ multiplex PCR, the repertoire was profiled, and TCRdb retains in-frame clones only, with some absent. The data hold some 69,000 clones, with over 80% observed a single time. The germline V gene encodes CDR1 SGHNT and CDR2 YYREEE (reference sequence). The CDR3 has 15 residues. V gave up 4 bases and J gave up 5 bases; unmatched junction bases: 9. The TCR originated in a human donor in good health. Some clones in this sample may be carry-over from other donors' samples. The source material was PBMCs. The genes are TRBV5-4 and TRBJ2-5; 9 bases align to TRBD1. CDR3 sequence reads: CASSMLQGAQETQYF. The DNA of the CDR3 is TGTGCCAGCAGCATGCTACAGGGGGCGCAGGAGACCCAGTACTTC.